This T cell receptor (beta chain) was documented in a study of blood T cell repertoires in COVID-19. Study-wide context: Acute-phase and convalescent COVID-19 samples originated in the United States, Italy and Spain. T cells, B-cell-depleted T cells, or PBMCs supplied cDNA or gDNA.

Clones were read by immunoSEQ multiplex PCR, and TCRdb kept only the in-frame ones, dropping some. The sample records more than 200,000 clones, around 89% being singletons. This clone appeared a single time. V lost 6 bases to trimming and J lost 0 bases, with 18 bases between them. The length of the CDR3 is 17 residues. From germline, CDR1 is MDHEN and CDR2 SYDVKM. The chain carries TRBV28 and TRBJ2-1; D possibly corresponds to TRBD2 (7 bases). This sequence originates from a man in his 70s with acute or convalescent COVID-19. The sequenced sample consisted of peripheral blood. For the CDR3, the DNA is TGTGCCAGCAGAGGGGGGGTAGCGCCGGCCTCCTACAATGAGCAGTTCTTC. This encodes CASRGGVAPASYNEQFF.